Listed here are 9 T cell receptor beta chains from one sample, sequenced in a study of memory CD4+ T cells and cytomegalovirus serostatus. The assay was immunoSEQ multiplex PCR, and TCRdb's table has in-frame clones only and misses some. The sample lists 50,000 or so clones, 82% occurring once. Single viable CD3+CD4+CD8-CD45RO+ cells were sorted as the memory CD4+ T cells. The sample taken for sequencing was memory CD4+ T cells from blood. The receptors were sampled from an adult in good health and CMV-seronegative.

CDR3 loop: CASREGSYQPQHF. The CDR3 nucleotides read TGTGCCAGCAGGGAGGGGAGCTATCAGCCCCAGCATTTT. This chain connects TRBV6-5 to TRBJ1-5, with a possible D match to TRBD1 (5 bases). The CDR3 loop spans 13 amino acids. Germline CDR1 is MNHEY and CDR2 is SVGAGI. The germline V and J ends were trimmed by 6 bases and 5 bases, with 11 bases remaining between them.

The V gene is TRBV7-2, the J gene TRBJ2-7; the D call may be TRBD1 or TRBD2 (6 bases each). V lost 5 bases and J lost 3, with 17 bases in between. From germline, CDR1 is SGHTA and CDR2 FQGNSA. The CDR3 is 15 residues long. CDR3 amino acids: CASSPSGRGHYEQYF. In nucleotides, the CDR3 is TGTGCCAGCAGCCCCTCGGGGCGGGGACACTACGAGCAGTACTTC. Together with reference TRBV7-2 and TRBJ2-7, the CDR3 gives the full variable domain: GAGVSQSPSNKVTEKGKDVELRCDPISGHTALYWYRQSLGQGLEFLIYFQGNSAPDKSGLPSDRFSAERTGGSVSTLTIQRTQQEDSAVYLCASSPSGRGHYEQYFGPGTRLTVT.

This chain links TRBV2 with TRBJ1-4; D call uncertain. CDR3 size: 14 residues. Per germline, CDR1 SNHLY and CDR2 FYNNEI. With 6 bases removed from V and 4 bases from J, the gap between germline ends came to 12 bases. The CDR3 is CASRVQWLNEKLFF. The CDR3 DNA sequence: TGTGCCAGCAGAGTACAGTGGCTTAATGAAAAACTGTTTTTT.

This clone was observed a single time. The genes are TRBV27 and TRBJ2-2, with 15 bases aligning to TRBD2. CDR1 is MNHEY and CDR2 is SMNVEV in the germline V gene (reference sequence). Unmatched junction bases numbered 10, after V lost 4 bases and J lost 7 bases. The length of the CDR3 is 18 residues. The CDR3 loop reads CASSSHPRGLAGGGELFF. The CDR3 DNA follows: TGTGCCAGCAGTTCCCACCCTAGGGGACTAGCGGGGGGCGGGGAGCTGTTTTTT.

The chain employs TRBV19 and TRBJ1-2; perhaps TRBD1 as D (5 bases). CDR3 length: 14 residues. The V and J ends lost 1 base and 4 bases respectively, with 10 bases between them. Per germline, CDR1 LNHDA and CDR2 SQIVND (reference sequence). As DNA, the CDR3 is TGTGCCAGTAGTATAGTTTCCGGGACCTATGGCTACACCTTC. Its translation: CASSIVSGTYGYTF.

The chain is built from TRBV5-1 and TRBJ2-5, with 10 nucleotides matching TRBD2. Germline CDR1 is SGHRS and CDR2 is YFSETQ. CDR3 length: 15 residues. V lost 3 bases to trimming and J lost 5 bases; unmatched junction nucleotides: 7. The CDR3 DNA reads as TGCGCCAGCAGCTGGAGCGGGGGGGCACAGGAGACCCAGTACTTC. Residues: CASSWSGGAQETQYF.

This clone qualifies as medium-sized. The rearrangement joins TRBV11-1 to TRBJ1-1, with no clear D. V shed 5 bases and J shed 7 bases, with 14 bases lying between them. Germline V lookup: CDR1 SGHAT, CDR2 FQDESV (reference sequence). The CDR3 consists of 13 residues. CDR3 DNA: TGTGCCAGCAGCCCAACCGCGGGCGTTGAAGCTTTCTTT. Amino acid sequence: CASSPTAGVEAFF.

The rearrangement joins TRBV18 to TRBJ2-1; 8 positions match TRBD1. After removal of 5 bases from V and 9 bases from J, the junction contained 15 bases not matched to a gene. Germline V gene data show CDR1 as KGHSH and CDR2 as LQKENI. CDR3 length: 16 amino acids. The DNA for the CDR3 is TGTGCCAGCTCATTTAGACAGGGGAAAGGAAACGGTGAGCAGTTCTTC. It encodes CASSFRQGKGNGEQFF. Using reference TRBV18 and TRBJ2-1 for the parts outside the CDR3, the full variable domain is NAGVMQNPRHLVRRRGQEARLRCSPMKGHSHVYWYRQLPEEGLKFMVYLQKENIIDESGMPKERFSAEFPKEGPSILRIQQVVRGDSAAYFCASSFRQGKGNGEQFFGPGTRLTVL.

The chain is built from TRBV7-8 and TRBJ2-5, with no clear D. V was cut by 7 bases and J by 4 bases, with 16 bases left in between. The CDR3 totals 14 residues. Germline V lookup: CDR1 SGHVS, CDR2 FQNEAQ. The CDR3 DNA sequence: TGTGCCAGCATCAAGGGTACCGGCGGAGAGACCCAGTACTTC. Residues: CASIKGTGGETQYF.